The next 14 T cell receptor beta chains were all read from a single sample in a study of cytomegalovirus exposure and HLA in healthy donors. 13 Jbeta primers and 60 Vbeta primers were used for the PCR. This table comes from immunoSEQ multiplex PCR, and its TCRdb copy is limited to in-frame clones, with some not included. The table shows under 200,000 clones, with less than 80% occurring only once. Sequenced material: PBMCs. The receptors shown here come from a woman aged 35 to 49 in good health and CMV-seronegative.

This clone was detected once. The V and J genes are TRBV6-5 and TRBJ1-2; D remains ambiguous. Trimming shortened V by 6 bases and J by 0 bases, and 5 bases separated the two germline ends. CDR1 MNHEY and CDR2 SVGAGI come from the germline V gene. The CDR3 loop spans 12 amino acids. DNA of the CDR3: TGTGCCAGCAGCCCTACTAACTATGGCTACACCTTC. This codes for CASSPTNYGYTF.

The rearrangement joins TRBV18 to TRBJ2-2; TRBD2 agrees at 7 bases. Germline V gene sequence: CDR1 KGHSH, CDR2 LQKENI. The length of the CDR3 is 15 residues. V lost 8 bases to trimming and J lost 4 bases; unmatched junction nucleotides: 10. The CDR3 DNA reads as TGTGCCAGCCAGACTAGCAATAGCTTCACCGGGGAGCTGTTTTTT. This codes for CASQTSNSFTGELFF.

This clone is a singleton in its sample. V is TRBV5-1 and J is TRBJ2-7; a possible D gene is TRBD1 (7 bases). Germline loops: CDR1 SGHRS, CDR2 YFSETQ. The CDR3 is made up of 15 amino acids. V was cut by 6 bases and J by 1 base, with 17 bases left in between. CDR3 residues: CASNVETGRSYEQYF. The CDR3 DNA reads as TGCGCCAGCAACGTTGAGACAGGGAGGTCCTACGAGCAGTACTTC.

This clone appeared once. The chain carries TRBV5-1 and TRBJ2-3; D uncertain. This CDR3 is 14 amino acids long. Trimming shortened V by 2 bases and J by 0 bases, and 7 bases separated the two germline ends. Germline CDR1 and CDR2: SGHRS and YFSETQ. The CDR3 sequence: CASSLYMSTDTQYF. The CDR3 coding sequence is TGCGCCAGCAGCTTATACATGAGCACAGATACGCAGTATTTT.

The J gene is TRBJ1-5, the V gene TRBV28; 10 nucleotides align to TRBD1. From germline, CDR1 is MDHEN and CDR2 SYDVKM. This CDR3 comprises 14 residues. V dropped 7 bases and J dropped 6; count of bases not matched to a gene: 6. CDR3 residues: CASTRDRGGQPQHF. CDR3 nucleotides: TGTGCCAGCACCCGGGACAGGGGTGGTCAGCCCCAGCATTTT.

This clone was seen only a few times. V is TRBV19 and J is TRBJ1-1; no clear D gene. The CDR3 spans 12 residues. Trimming pared 5 bases from V and 0 bases from J, leaving 4 bases between. Germline-derived CDR1 and CDR2 are LNHDA and SQIVND (reference sequence). The CDR3 protein is CASSHMNTEAFF. The CDR3 nucleotides read TGTGCCAGTAGTCACATGAACACTGAAGCTTTCTTT.

The rearrangement uses TRBV7-2 and TRBJ1-3, with D perhaps matching TRBD1 (6 bases). V was shortened by 3 bases and J by 3 bases, with 15 bases between the two germline ends. CDR3 length: 16 residues. Germline V gene data show CDR1 as SGHTA and CDR2 as FQGNSA. The CDR3 spells CASSLITGQGGNTIYF. The CDR3 DNA reads TGTGCCAGCAGCTTGATTACAGGGCAGGGTGGAAACACCATATATTTT.

The V and J genes are TRBV25-1 and TRBJ2-2, with D tentatively TRBD1 (6 bases). V lost 6 bases and J 3 bases, leaving 14 bases between the germline ends. Per the germline V gene, CDR1 is MGHDK and CDR2 is SYGVNS. CDR3 size: 15 residues. The CDR3 DNA reads TGTGCCAGCAGGCCCTCGGGACACCACACCGGGGAGCTGTTTTTT. Amino acid sequence: CASRPSGHHTGELFF.

The chain joins TRBV28 to TRBJ1-5; a weak D match, TRBD1 (6 bases). V lost 4 bases, J lost 7 bases, and 17 bases lay in between. Germline V gene lookup returns CDR1 MDHEN and CDR2 SYDVKM. This CDR3 is built from 15 residues. CDR3 region: CASSSLQGSDQPQHF. CDR3 nucleotide sequence: TGTGCCAGCAGTTCTCTACAGGGCAGCGACCAGCCCCAGCATTTT.

This clone was seen just once. V is TRBV5-1 and J is TRBJ2-5; TRBD1 aligns across 7 bases. This CDR3 spans 15 amino acids. CDR1 and CDR2 from the germline V gene are SGHRS and YFSETQ. The V segment lost 1 base and the J segment 5 bases; nucleotides outside the gene matches: 8. CDR3 sequence (DNA): TGCGCCAGCAGCTTGTTTCAGGGGGTAGGCGAGACCCAGTACTTC. Translating gives CASSLFQGVGETQYF.

This chain connects TRBV29-1 to TRBJ2-5, with D unclear. The CDR3 is 13 amino acids. Per germline, CDR1 SQVTM and CDR2 ANQGSEA. Between the trimmed V and J ends, which lost 7 bases and 3 bases, there was a span of 15 bases. CDR3 amino acids: CSAIPDREETQYF. The CDR3 nucleotides are TGCAGCGCCATTCCTGACCGGGAAGAGACCCAGTACTTC.

The table lists this clone with a count of one. This sequence joins TRBV18 and TRBJ1-2; no definite D call. Per germline, CDR1 KGHSH and CDR2 LQKENI. With 2 bases removed from V and 4 bases from J, the gap between germline ends came to 11 bases. The CDR3 contains 14 residues. CDR3 loop: CASSPTGSGYGYTF. In DNA, the CDR3 is TGTGCCAGCTCACCAACGGGGTCTGGCTATGGCTACACCTTC.

This sequence joins TRBV4-1 and TRBJ1-1; D possibly corresponds to TRBD1 (6 bases). The CDR3 is 14 residues long. CDR1 and CDR2 from the germline V gene are MGHRA and YSYEKL. Trimming pared 3 bases from V and 5 bases from J, leaving 13 bases between. The CDR3 loop reads CASSHQTGLTEAFF. DNA for the CDR3: TGCGCCAGCAGCCACCAAACAGGGTTGACTGAAGCTTTCTTT.

Comments on this clone: The junction does not match germline at one end; this may be a read error. This sample also contains other DNA sequences that code for the same CDR3. This chain links TRBV6-5 with TRBJ1-2; the D is unclear. Germline values: CDR1 MNHEY, CDR2 SVGAGI. CDR3 size: 11 residues. CDR3 sequence: CASSGYYGYTF. The CDR3 DNA follows: TGCGCCAGCTCAGGCTACTATGGCTACACCTTC.